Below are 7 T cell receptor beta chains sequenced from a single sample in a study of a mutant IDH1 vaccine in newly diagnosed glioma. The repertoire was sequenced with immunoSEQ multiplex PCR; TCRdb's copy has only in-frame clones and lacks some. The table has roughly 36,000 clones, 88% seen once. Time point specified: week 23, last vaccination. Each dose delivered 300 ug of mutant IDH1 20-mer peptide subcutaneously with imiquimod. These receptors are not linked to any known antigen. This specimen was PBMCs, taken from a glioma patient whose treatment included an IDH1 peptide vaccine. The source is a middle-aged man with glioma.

CDR3 protein: CASRQGRGNSPLHF. The DNA for the CDR3 is TGTGCCAGCCGGCAGGGGAGGGGGAATTCACCCCTCCACTTT. This chain links TRBV2 with TRBJ1-6; D might be TRBD1 (6 bases). CDR3 length: 14 amino acids. Trimming left V 8 bases short and J 7 bases short, with 15 bases between. The germline V gene encodes CDR1 SNHLY and CDR2 FYNNEI.

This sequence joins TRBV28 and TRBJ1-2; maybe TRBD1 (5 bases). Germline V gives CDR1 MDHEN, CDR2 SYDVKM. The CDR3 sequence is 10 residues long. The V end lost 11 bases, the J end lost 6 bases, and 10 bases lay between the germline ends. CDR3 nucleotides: TGTGCCTGGGGGAGTGATGGCTACACCTTC. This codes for CAWGSDGYTF.

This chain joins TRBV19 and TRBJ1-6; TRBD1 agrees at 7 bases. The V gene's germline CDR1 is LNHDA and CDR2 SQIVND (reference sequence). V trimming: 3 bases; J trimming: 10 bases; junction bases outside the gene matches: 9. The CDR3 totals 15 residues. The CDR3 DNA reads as TGTGCCAGTAGTATTAACAGGGGAGAAAGGTCACCCCTCCACTTT. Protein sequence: CASSINRGERSPLHF. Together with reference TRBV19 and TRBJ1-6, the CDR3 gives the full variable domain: DGGITQSPKYLFRKEGQNVTLSCEQNLNHDAMYWYRQDPGQGLRLIYYSQIVNDFQKGDIAEGYSVSREKKESFPLTVTSAQKNPTAFYLCASSINRGERSPLHFGNGTRLTVT.

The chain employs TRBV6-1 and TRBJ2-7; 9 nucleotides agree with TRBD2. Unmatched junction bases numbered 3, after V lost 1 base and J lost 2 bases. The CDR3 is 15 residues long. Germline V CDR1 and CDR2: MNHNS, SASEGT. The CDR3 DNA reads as TGTGCCAGCAGTGAAGAATTAGCGGGGGCCTACGAGCAGTACGTC. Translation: CASSEELAGAYEQYV.

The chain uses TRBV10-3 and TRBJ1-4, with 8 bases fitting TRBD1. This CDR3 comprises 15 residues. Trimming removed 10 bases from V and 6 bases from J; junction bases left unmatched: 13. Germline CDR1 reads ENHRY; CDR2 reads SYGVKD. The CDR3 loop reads CATSSLGTGDEKLFF. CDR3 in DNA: TGTGCCACCTCTTCCCTCGGGACAGGTGATGAAAAACTGTTTTTT.

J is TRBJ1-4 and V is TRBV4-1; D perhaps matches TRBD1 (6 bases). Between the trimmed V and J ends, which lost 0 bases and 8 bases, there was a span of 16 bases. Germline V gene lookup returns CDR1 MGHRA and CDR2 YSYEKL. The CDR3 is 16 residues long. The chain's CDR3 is CASSQELGGPEEKLFF. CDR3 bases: TGCGCCAGCAGCCAAGAATTGGGGGGGCCGGAAGAAAAACTGTTTTTT.

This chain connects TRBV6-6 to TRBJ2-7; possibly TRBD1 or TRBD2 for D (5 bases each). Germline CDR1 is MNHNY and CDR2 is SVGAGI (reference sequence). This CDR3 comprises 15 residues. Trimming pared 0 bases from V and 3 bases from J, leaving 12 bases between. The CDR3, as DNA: TGTGCCAGCAGTTACTCGTCTGGGACGGGCTACGAGCAGTACTTC. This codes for CASSYSSGTGYEQYF.